This T cell receptor beta chain was captured by sequencing in a study of technical replicates of blood from several donors. Generated by immunoSEQ multiplex PCR, the TCRdb table keeps only in-frame clones and is missing some. This table has 80,000 to 95,000 clones, 90% to 96% appearing once. The TCR was taken from a human donor in good health. Sequences were obtained from T cells isolated from PBMCs.

The CDR3 reads CASSVRTSGRYNEQFF. The CDR3 DNA sequence: TGTGCCAGTAGTGTCAGGACTAGCGGGAGATACAATGAGCAGTTCTTC. The chain links TRBV19 to TRBJ2-1; 13 bases align to TRBD2. J lost 4 bases, V lost 5 bases, and 5 bases had no gene match. Germline CDR1 LNHDA, CDR2 SQIVND (reference sequence). This CDR3 is 16 amino acids long.